What follows is one TCR beta chain and its context. The target antigen is unknown. PCR employed 60 Vbeta and 13 Jbeta primers. In the source study's methods: Later, roughly 77 million unique TCR beta chains were counted in an analysis, and approximately 9.9 million of them were shared. Clones were read by immunoSEQ multiplex PCR, and TCRdb kept only the in-frame ones, dropping some. Clone size and the V and J calls come from that table; the DNA yielded D and trimming. This sample's clone table lists about 200,000 clones. V was pared by 4 bases and J by 7 bases, with 10 bases of the junction left unmatched. Germline assignment: CDR1 MDHEN and CDR2 SYDVKM. The CDR3 extends over 17 amino acids. These data come from a study of cytomegalovirus exposure and HLA in healthy donors. Broader study findings: Relative to the approximately 700-donor mean, N-insertions were reportedly fewer in an Asian-associated ancestry cluster in a later analysis.

The chain carries TRBV28 and TRBJ2-7; 16 bases are shared with TRBD2. The origin of this receptor is a girl aged 2 to 9 in good health and CMV-seropositive. Source material: PBMCs. The CDR3 DNA follows: TGTGCCAGCAGTTCTCCGGGACTAGCGGGGGGGAGGGAGGAGCAGTACTTC. Its protein is CASSSPGLAGGREEQYF.